These 31 T cell receptor beta chains were sequenced from one sample in a study of OX40 agonist ivuxolimab in advanced cancers. Using immunoSEQ multiplex PCR, the repertoire was profiled, and TCRdb retains in-frame clones only, with some absent. Of more than 11,000 clones listed, 80% are singletons. This material consisted of CD4+ or CD8+ T cells sorted from blood, taken in a trial of the OX40 agonist ivuxolimab. Source of these receptors: an adult with an advanced solid tumor such as melanoma, head and neck, liver or kidney cancer.

The chain has TRBV5-1 and TRBJ2-7; D may be TRBD1 or TRBD2 (5 bases each). Trimming shortened V by 6 bases and J by 0 bases, and 13 bases separated the two germline ends. The CDR3 covers 14 residues. The germline V gene encodes CDR1 SGHRS and CDR2 YFSETQ. CDR3 DNA: TGCGCCAGCACCCTAGGGGAGTTCTCCTACGAGCAGTACTTC. It encodes CASTLGEFSYEQYF.

This clone came up once. This chain links TRBV7-9 with TRBJ2-2; D is possibly TRBD1 or TRBD2 (5 bases each). The germline V gene has CDR1 SEHNR and CDR2 FQNEAQ (reference sequence). V dropped 5 bases and J dropped 1 base, with 11 bases sitting between them. The CDR3 sequence is 15 residues long. The CDR3 bases are TGTGCCAGCAGCACCCGGGACGGGAACACCGGGGAGCTGTTTTTT. This translates into CASSTRDGNTGELFF.

V and J are TRBV6-5 and TRBJ2-7; D uncertain. The CDR3 has 13 amino acids. Germline CDR1 is MNHEY and CDR2 is SVGAGI. V was pared by 1 base and J by 5 bases, with 9 bases between. The CDR3 region has the DNA TGTGCCAGCAGTTACTATCGCTGGGACGAGCAGTACTTC. Translating it yields CASSYYRWDEQYF.

This clone was recorded a few times. The rearrangement links TRBV9 to TRBJ2-1; D is uncertain. Germline V gene lookup returns CDR1 SGDLS and CDR2 YYNGEE. The CDR3 has 12 residues. The V and J ends lost 3 bases and 6 bases respectively, with 7 bases between them. Here the CDR3 reads CASSDLSNEQFF. CDR3 bases: TGTGCCAGCAGCGATTTGTCCAATGAGCAGTTCTTC.

The chain carries TRBV27 and TRBJ1-5; D perhaps matches TRBD1 (5 bases). V was shortened by 6 bases and J by 7 bases, with 16 bases between the two germline ends. Germline values: CDR1 MNHEY, CDR2 SMNVEV (reference sequence). This CDR3 contains 14 residues. The CDR3 coding sequence is TGTGCCAGCAGCCTGACAGTGTTTTACCAGCCCCAGCATTTT. Amino acids: CASSLTVFYQPQHF.

This sequence joins TRBV29-1 and TRBJ1-2, with D perhaps TRBD1 (6 bases). The CDR3 is 14 residues long. The germline CDR1 and CDR2 sequences are SQVTM and ANQGSEA. The ends were cut back, 3 bases at V and 7 bases at J, with 18 bases in the middle. In DNA, the CDR3 is TGCAGCGTTGAGGGCAGGGGCTTATCCGGTGGCTACACCTTC. This codes for CSVEGRGLSGGYTF.

This chain links TRBV11-1 with TRBJ1-1; 7 bases are shared with TRBD1. The CDR3 is made up of 14 amino acids. Germline values: CDR1 SGHAT, CDR2 FQDESV (reference sequence). The J segment lost 4 bases and the V segment lost 6 bases, leaving 8 bases of the junction unmatched. CDR3 coding DNA: TGTGCCAGCAGTCCACAGGGGTCAGCCACTGAAGCTTTCTTT. Protein product: CASSPQGSATEAFF.

The gene calls are TRBV4-1 and TRBJ2-1, with TRBD2 identical over 7 bases. The trim removed 1 base at V and 0 bases at J, leaving 9 bases unmatched. Germline V gives CDR1 MGHRA, CDR2 YSYEKL. This CDR3 comprises 18 residues. The CDR3 loop is CASSQVPGGHSSYNEQFF. The DNA for the CDR3 is TGCGCCAGCAGCCAAGTCCCGGGAGGACACAGCTCCTACAATGAGCAGTTCTTC.

The rearrangement uses TRBV5-1 and TRBJ1-1; 11 bases agree with TRBD1. The CDR3 contains 17 residues. V lost 4 bases to trimming and J lost 3 bases; unmatched junction nucleotides: 11. The germline CDR1 and CDR2 sequences are SGHRS and YFSETQ. The CDR3 DNA reads TGCGCCAGCAGCGACGGGACAGGGGGTGGTTTGTACACTGAAGCTTTCTTT. Its translation: CASSDGTGGGLYTEAFF.

J is TRBJ2-3 and V is TRBV21-1; the table gives TRBD2 as D, unverified against the DNA. TRBV21-1 is flagged as a pseudogene. This CDR3 contains 19 residues. The CDR3 loop reads CASTLTGDGGVLSTDTQYF. The CDR3 nucleotides are TGTGCCAGCACATTAACGGGAGATGGCGGGGTCCTAAGCACAGATACGCAGTATTTT.

CDR3 sequence: CAWSFGGGAGEQYF. The CDR3 region has the DNA TGTGCCTGGAGTTTTGGGGGGGGAGCGGGCGAGCAGTACTTC. V usage is TRBV30 and J usage is TRBJ2-7; 7 bases are shared with TRBD2. V lost 2 bases, J lost 6 bases, and 10 bases stayed unmatched. Germline-derived CDR1 and CDR2 are GTSNPN and SVGIG (reference sequence). CDR3 length: 14 amino acids.

The V gene is TRBV4-3, the J gene TRBJ1-2, with 7 bases lining up with TRBD1. Trimming at V came to 0 bases and at J to 4 bases, leaving 8 bases not matched to a gene. This CDR3 has 16 residues. CDR1 LGHNA and CDR2 YSLEER come from the germline V gene. DNA for the CDR3: TGCGCCAGCAGCCAAGACCTCATGGGACAGACCTATGGCTACACCTTC. Amino acid sequence: CASSQDLMGQTYGYTF.

The CDR3 loop is CATRGGLAGGSYNEQFF. The CDR3 DNA reads as TGTGCCACCAGAGGGGGACTGGCGGGCGGATCCTACAATGAGCAGTTCTTC. The chain employs TRBV15 and TRBJ2-1, with D possibly being TRBD1 or TRBD2 (6 bases each). Trimming cost V 6 bases and J 1 base, with 19 bases left between them. This CDR3 contains 17 residues. Germline loops: CDR1 LNHNV, CDR2 YYDKDF (reference sequence).

The chain employs TRBV6-5 and TRBJ2-7, with TRBD2 matching over 11 bases. Germline CDR1 and CDR2: MNHEY and SVGAGI. The J segment lost 3 bases and the V segment lost 5 bases, leaving 3 bases of the junction unmatched. The CDR3 has 14 residues. For the CDR3, the DNA is TGTGCCAGCAGTAAGACTAGCGGGATCTACGAGCAGTACTTC. Its protein is CASSKTSGIYEQYF.

This sequence joins TRBV28 and TRBJ2-1, with TRBD2 matching over 10 bases. With 6 bases clipped from V and 10 bases from J, the junction kept 9 bases outside the gene matches. Germline lookup yields CDR1 MDHEN and CDR2 SYDVKM. The CDR3 length is 14 residues. CDR3 amino acids: CASRIAGGIREQFF. CDR3 DNA: TGTGCCAGCAGAATAGCGGGAGGAATTAGGGAGCAGTTCTTC. Full variable domain (missing parts from reference TRBV28 and TRBJ2-1): DVKVTQSSRYLVKRTGEKVFLECVQDMDHENMFWYRQDPGLGLRLIYFSYDVKMKEKGDIPEGYSVSREKKERFSLILESASTNQTSMYLCASRIAGGIREQFFGPGTRLTVL.

The gene calls are TRBV5-4 and TRBJ2-7; 9 positions match TRBD2. Germline assignment: CDR1 SGHNT and CDR2 YYREEE (reference sequence). This CDR3 has 14 residues. The trim removed 2 bases at V and 4 bases at J, leaving 4 bases unmatched. The CDR3 nucleotides read TGTGCCAGCAGCTTTAGTAGCGGGAGTTACGAGCAGTACTTC. This gives the protein CASSFSSGSYEQYF.

CDR3 sequence reads: CASSVGQGGTEAFF. The CDR3 DNA is TGCGCCAGCAGCGTCGGACAGGGTGGTACTGAAGCTTTCTTT. The rearrangement uses TRBV5-1 and TRBJ1-1; the match to TRBD1 covers 8 bases. CDR3 length: 14 amino acids. Trimming at V came to 4 bases and at J to 5 bases, leaving 7 bases not matched to a gene. Germline values: CDR1 SGHRS, CDR2 YFSETQ.

The chain is built from TRBV6-6 and TRBJ2-4; 10 bases agree with TRBD1. The germline CDR1 and CDR2 sequences are MNHNY and SVGAGI (reference sequence). The ends lost 1 base at V and 6 bases at J; junction bases unmatched: 6. The length of the CDR3 is 16 residues. DNA of the CDR3: TGTGCCAGCAGTTACTTGGGACAGGGGATTGGAAACATTCAGTACTTC. This codes for CASSYLGQGIGNIQYF.

The J gene is TRBJ2-1, the V gene TRBV19; the match to TRBD2 covers 7 bases. Germline V CDR1 and CDR2: LNHDA, SQIVND (reference sequence). Trimming cost V 4 bases and J 7 bases; bases outside gene matches: 4. The CDR3 totals 13 residues. CDR3 bases: TGTGCCAGTAGTACCATAGCGGGTAATGAGCAGTTCTTC. It encodes CASSTIAGNEQFF.

The V and J genes are TRBV27 and TRBJ2-5; TRBD2 might be the D (6 bases). Germline lookup yields CDR1 MNHEY and CDR2 SMNVEV (reference sequence). The CDR3 is 14 residues long. Trimming stripped 3 bases from V and 3 bases from J, with 11 bases between. The CDR3 loop reads CASSLGGLKETQYF. CDR3 nucleotide sequence: TGTGCCAGCAGTTTGGGGGGACTTAAAGAGACCCAGTACTTC.

J is TRBJ2-1 and V is TRBV10-2; D unresolved. Trimming removed 6 bases from V and 5 bases from J, with 5 bases in between. Germline loops: CDR1 WSHSY, CDR2 SAAADI. The CDR3 sequence is 11 residues long. CDR3 in amino acids: CASSPDNEQFF. CDR3 DNA: TGCGCCAGCAGCCCCGACAATGAGCAGTTCTTC.

The rearrangement links TRBV19 to TRBJ2-7, with 7 bases that match TRBD1. With V trimmed by 1 base and J by 6 bases, 3 bases remained unmatched. This CDR3 has 13 amino acids. Germline CDR1 LNHDA, CDR2 SQIVND (reference sequence). DNA of the CDR3: TGTGCCAGTAGTATAGGACAGGGCCGCGAGCAGTACTTC. This codes for CASSIGQGREQYF. Full variable domain (missing parts from reference TRBV19 and TRBJ2-7): DGGITQSPKYLFRKEGQNVTLSCEQNLNHDAMYWYRQDPGQGLRLIYYSQIVNDFQKGDIAEGYSVSREKKESFPLTVTSAQKNPTAFYLCASSIGQGREQYFGPGTRLTVT.

The chain employs TRBV4-3 and TRBJ2-1; D is unresolved. CDR3 length equals 16 residues. V shed 0 bases and J shed 3 bases, with 12 bases lying between them. Per the germline V gene, CDR1 is LGHNA and CDR2 is YSLEER. DNA for the CDR3: TGCGCCAGCAGCCAAGAAGGTTTTCCTAACTACAATGAGCAGTTCTTC. Translated, it gives CASSQEGFPNYNEQFF.

The genes are TRBV27 and TRBJ2-3; 7 bases match TRBD2. CDR1 is MNHEY and CDR2 is SMNVEV in the germline V gene (reference sequence). This CDR3 is built from 15 residues. J was trimmed by 6 bases and V by 5 bases; bases with no gene match: 11. CDR3 sequence: CASSRSGVGFDTQYF. The CDR3 region has the DNA TGTGCCAGCAGTCGCAGCGGGGTTGGGTTTGATACGCAGTATTTT.

This clone was seen a handful of times. In DNA, the CDR3 is TGTGCCATCAGTGAGCCAGCGTTGGGGGATACGCAGTATTTT. It translates to CAISEPALGDTQYF. This chain connects TRBV10-3 to TRBJ2-3; unclear D gene. Germline CDR1 and CDR2: ENHRY and SYGVKD. V gave up 2 bases and J gave up 6 bases, with 12 bases separating them. CDR3 length: 14 amino acids.

The chain uses TRBV6-4 and TRBJ2-3; either TRBD1 or TRBD2 may fit D (5 bases each). The CDR3 is made up of 15 amino acids. V gave up 9 bases and J gave up 4 bases, with 20 bases separating them. Germline V gene sequence: CDR1 MRHNA, CDR2 SNTAGT. The CDR3 DNA sequence: TGTGCCAGAACATGGGACCCCGCAGCCCCAGATACGCAGTATTTT. As protein: CARTWDPAAPDTQYF.

The V and J genes are TRBV6-6 and TRBJ1-4; D possibly corresponds to TRBD1 (5 bases). The CDR3 extends over 13 amino acids. Germline CDR1 MNHNY, CDR2 SVGAGI (reference sequence). V lost 0 bases and J 10 bases, leaving 9 bases between the germline ends. In DNA, the CDR3 is TGTGCCAGCAGTTACTCGAGTGGGGGAAAACTGTTTTTT. Translation gives CASSYSSGGKLFF.

The chain is built from TRBV28 and TRBJ2-7; no definite D call. Looked up from germline, CDR1 is MDHEN and CDR2 is SYDVKM. CDR3 length: 11 amino acids. V shed 3 bases and J shed 6 bases, with 6 bases lying between them. The CDR3 DNA reads as TGTGCCAGCAGTTTTATTAGCGAGCAGTACTTC. Translating it yields CASSFISEQYF.

This clone showed up just a few times. The chain recombines TRBV29-1 with TRBJ1-2; 8 bases are a match to TRBD1. Germline lookup yields CDR1 SQVTM and CDR2 ANQGSEA. This CDR3 is 11 amino acids long. J was trimmed by 6 bases and V by 6 bases; bases with no gene match: 3. CDR3 region: CSVQGADGYTF. DNA of the CDR3: TGCAGCGTCCAGGGGGCGGATGGCTACACCTTC.

This clone was detected once. The chain employs TRBV5-7 and TRBJ2-6, with D unresolved. TRBV5-7 counts as an open reading frame of uncertain function. Trimming removed 7 bases at V and 5 bases at J, with 22 bases between. The CDR3 consists of 17 residues. The CDR3 DNA sequence: TGTGCCAGCTCAAAGCTTCTTGTACAAAGTCGGGCCAACGTCCTGACTTTC. The encoded protein is CASSKLLVQSRANVLTF.

V and J are TRBV19 and TRBJ1-2, with 11 positions matching TRBD1. The CDR3 runs to 12 residues. Germline V gene sequence: CDR1 LNHDA, CDR2 SQIVND (reference sequence). V lost 9 bases to trimming and J lost 6 bases; unmatched junction nucleotides: 3. The CDR3 sequence is CASRTGGDGYTF. Written as DNA, the CDR3 is TGTGCCAGCCGGACAGGGGGCGATGGCTACACCTTC.